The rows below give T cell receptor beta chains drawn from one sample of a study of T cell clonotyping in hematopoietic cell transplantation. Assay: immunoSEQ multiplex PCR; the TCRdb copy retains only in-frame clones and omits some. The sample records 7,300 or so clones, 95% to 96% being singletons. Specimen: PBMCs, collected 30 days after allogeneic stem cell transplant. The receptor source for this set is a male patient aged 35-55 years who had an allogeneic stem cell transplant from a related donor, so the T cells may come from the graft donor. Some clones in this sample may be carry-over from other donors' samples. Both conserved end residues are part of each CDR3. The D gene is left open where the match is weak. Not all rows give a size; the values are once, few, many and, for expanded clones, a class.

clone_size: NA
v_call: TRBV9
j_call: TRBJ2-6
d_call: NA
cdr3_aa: CASSVPGANVLTF
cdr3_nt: TGTGCCAGCAGCGTACCCGGGGCCAACGTCCTGACTTTC

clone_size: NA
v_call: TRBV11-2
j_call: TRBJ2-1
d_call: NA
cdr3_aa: CASSLGTGMIIVEQFF
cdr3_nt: TGTGCCAGCAGCTTAGGAACCGGTATGATAATTGTTGAGCAGTTCTTC

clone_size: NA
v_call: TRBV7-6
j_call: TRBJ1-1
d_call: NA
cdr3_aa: CASSLDLAGHTEAFF
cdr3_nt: TGTGCCAGCAGCTTAGATTTAGCAGGGCACACTGAAGCTTTCTTT

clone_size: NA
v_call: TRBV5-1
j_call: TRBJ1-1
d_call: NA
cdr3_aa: CASSQRAGLGNTEAFF
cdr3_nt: TGCGCCAGCAGCCAGCGGGCAGGCTTGGGGAACACTGAAGCTTTCTTT

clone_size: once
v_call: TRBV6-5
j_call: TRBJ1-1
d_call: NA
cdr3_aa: CASTPGPRVNTEAFF
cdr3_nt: TGTGCCAGCACCCCGGGCCCCCGAGTGAACACTGAAGCTTTCTTT

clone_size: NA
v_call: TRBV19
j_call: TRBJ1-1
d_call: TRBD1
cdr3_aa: CASSIYRGAEAFF
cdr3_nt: TGTGCCAGTAGTATCTACAGGGGTGCCGAAGCTTTCTTT

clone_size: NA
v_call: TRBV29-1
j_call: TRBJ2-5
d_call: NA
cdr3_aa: CSVEGLQSLQETQYF
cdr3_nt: TGCAGCGTTGAAGGCCTACAGTCTTTACAAGAGACCCAGTACTTC

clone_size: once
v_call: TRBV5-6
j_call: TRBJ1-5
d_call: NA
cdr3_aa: CASSATGDSNQPQHF
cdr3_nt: TGTGCCAGCAGCGCCACAGGAGATAGCAATCAGCCCCAGCATTTT

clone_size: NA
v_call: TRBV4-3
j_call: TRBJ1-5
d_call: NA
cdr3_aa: CASSLQVWDQPQHF
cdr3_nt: TGCGCCAGCAGCCTGCAGGTGTGGGATCAGCCCCAGCATTTT

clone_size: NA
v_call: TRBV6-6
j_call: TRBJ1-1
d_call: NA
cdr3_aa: CATDPGWNTEAFF
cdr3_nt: TGTGCCACCGATCCGGGGTGGAACACTGAAGCTTTCTTT